The 8 T cell receptor beta chains reported below all come from one sample, sequenced in a study of cytomegalovirus exposure and HLA in healthy donors. Primers: 60 Vbeta forward and 13 Jbeta reverse. TCRdb keeps only in-frame clones here, not all; method: immunoSEQ multiplex PCR. The sample includes some 200,000 clones, about 70% of them seen just once. Input material: PBMCs. These receptors were obtained from a man aged 40-50 years in good health and CMV-seropositive.

The CDR3 is CASSPRQVVATEAFF. The CDR3 region has the DNA TGTGCCAGCAGTCCCAGACAGGTCGTGGCTACTGAAGCTTTCTTT. The V and J genes are TRBV6-5 and TRBJ1-1; possibly TRBD1 for D (6 bases). The germline V gene has CDR1 MNHEY and CDR2 SVGAGI. The CDR3 has 15 residues. V lost 5 bases and J lost 5, with 18 bases in between.

The chain uses TRBV6-5 and TRBJ1-1, with 8 positions matching TRBD1. Trimming removed 5 bases from V and 8 bases from J; junction bases left unmatched: 4. Per the germline V gene, CDR1 is MNHEY and CDR2 is SVGAGI. The CDR3 has 12 amino acids. The CDR3 DNA reads as TGTGCCAGCAGTCCGGACAGGGCGGAAGCTTTCTTT. Translation: CASSPDRAEAFF.

J is TRBJ2-2 and V is TRBV19; a possible D gene is TRBD1 (6 bases). The CDR3 is 15 amino acids. V was cut by 3 bases and J by 4 bases, with 12 bases left in between. The germline V gene encodes CDR1 LNHDA and CDR2 SQIVND (reference sequence). CDR3 loop: CASSMGRGGTGELFF. The CDR3 coding sequence is TGTGCCAGTAGTATGGGGCGAGGGGGCACCGGGGAGCTGTTTTTT.

This clone occurred a few times. This chain joins TRBV6-5 and TRBJ2-7, with 8 bases fitting TRBD1. Germline lookup yields CDR1 MNHEY and CDR2 SVGAGI. This CDR3 is built from 16 residues. The junction had 10 bases not matched to a gene; V was cut back by 0 bases and J by 6 bases. CDR3 residues: CASSYSVGQAFREQYF. The CDR3 DNA is TGTGCCAGCAGTTACTCGGTGGGACAGGCCTTTCGCGAGCAGTACTTC.

About this clone itself: Other nucleotide sequences in the sample specify the same CDR3. This chain connects TRBV2 to TRBJ2-7, with a weak D call TRBD1 (7 bases). With 4 bases removed from V and 5 bases from J, the gap between germline ends came to 15 bases. Germline V gene data show CDR1 as SNHLY and CDR2 as FYNNEI. The CDR3 is made up of 14 amino acids. CDR3 sequence (DNA): TGTGCCAGCAGTGCGGAGGGGGCTATCCACGAGCAGTACTTC. Protein sequence: CASSAEGAIHEQYF.

The chain recombines TRBV6-5 with TRBJ1-4; the D is unclear. The CDR3 extends over 15 amino acids. Germline CDR1 is MNHEY and CDR2 is SVGAGI. V dropped 6 bases and J dropped 1 base, with 12 bases sitting between them. CDR3 amino acids: CASRIATGTNEKLFF. The CDR3 nucleotides read TGTGCCAGCAGAATAGCGACGGGAACTAATGAAAAACTGTTTTTT.

The chain is built from TRBV19 and TRBJ2-7; 9 bases agree with TRBD1. CDR3 size: 14 residues. V dropped 4 bases and J dropped 0; count of bases not matched to a gene: 1. Germline CDR1 and CDR2: LNHDA and SQIVND (reference sequence). CDR3 sequence reads: CASSKTGGSYEQYF. The DNA for the CDR3 is TGTGCCAGTAGTAAGACAGGGGGCTCCTACGAGCAGTACTTC.

In its sample, this clone was seen a few times. The chain carries TRBV7-8 and TRBJ1-3; TRBD1 is a possible D gene (6 bases). V lost 2 bases and J lost 4, with 30 bases in between. The CDR3 loop spans 21 amino acids. Germline CDR1 and CDR2: SGHVS and FQNEAQ. CDR3 DNA: TGTGCCAGCAGCTTAAATTGGGGGCCGGGGGGAGGGTCGAGACACGGAAACACCATATATTTT. This gives the protein CASSLNWGPGGGSRHGNTIYF.